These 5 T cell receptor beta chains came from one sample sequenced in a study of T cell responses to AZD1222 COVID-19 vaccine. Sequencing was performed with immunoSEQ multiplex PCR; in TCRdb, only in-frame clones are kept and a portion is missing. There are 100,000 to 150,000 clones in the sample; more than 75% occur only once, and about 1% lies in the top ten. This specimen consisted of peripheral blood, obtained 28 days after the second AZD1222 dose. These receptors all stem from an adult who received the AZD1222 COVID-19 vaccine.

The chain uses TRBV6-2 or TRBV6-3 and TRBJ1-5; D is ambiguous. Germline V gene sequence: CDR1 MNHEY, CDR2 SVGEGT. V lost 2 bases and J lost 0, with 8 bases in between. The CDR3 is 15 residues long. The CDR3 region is CASSYRRYSNQPQHF. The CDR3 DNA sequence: TGTGCCAGCAGTTACCGGCGGTATAGCAATCAGCCCCAGCATTTT.

The CDR3 DNA reads as TGTGCCAGCAGCTGGGACCTGTACCAAGAGACCCAGTACTTC. The encoded protein is CASSWDLYQETQYF. This chain links TRBV7-9 with TRBJ2-5; possibly TRBD1 or TRBD2 for D (5 bases each). In germline, CDR1 is SEHNR, CDR2 FQNEAQ (reference sequence). Trimming took 4 bases from V and 0 from J, leaving 9 bases between them. This CDR3 has 14 amino acids. The full variable domain, with the rest looked up from reference TRBV7-9 and TRBJ2-5, is DTGVSQNPRHKITKRGQNVTFRCDPISEHNRLYWYRQTLGQGPEFLTYFQNEAQLEKSRLLSDRFSAERPKGSFSTLEIQRTEQGDSAMYLCASSWDLYQETQYFGPGTRLLVL.

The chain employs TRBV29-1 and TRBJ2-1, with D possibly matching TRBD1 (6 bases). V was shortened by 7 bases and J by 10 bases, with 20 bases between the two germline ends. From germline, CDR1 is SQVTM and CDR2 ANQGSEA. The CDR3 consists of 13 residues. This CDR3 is CSARTALIGEQFF. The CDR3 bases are TGCAGCGCTAGGACAGCCCTCATAGGGGAGCAGTTCTTC.

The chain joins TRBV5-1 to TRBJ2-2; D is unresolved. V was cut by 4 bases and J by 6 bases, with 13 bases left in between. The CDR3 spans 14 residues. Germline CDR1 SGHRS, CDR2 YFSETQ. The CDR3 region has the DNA TGCGCCAGCAGCCTTCGGGCTAGGGCCGGGGAGCTGTTTTTT. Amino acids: CASSLRARAGELFF.

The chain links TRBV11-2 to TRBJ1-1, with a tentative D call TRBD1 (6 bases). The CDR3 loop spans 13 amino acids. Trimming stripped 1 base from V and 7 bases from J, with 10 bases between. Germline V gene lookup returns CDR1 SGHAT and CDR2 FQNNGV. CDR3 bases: TGTGCCAGCAGCTTAGTAGGGGGGAGTGAAGCTTTCTTT. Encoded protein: CASSLVGGSEAFF. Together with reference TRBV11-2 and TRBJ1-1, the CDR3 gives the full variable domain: EAGVAQSPRYKIIEKRQSVAFWCNPISGHATLYWYQQILGQGPKLLIQFQNNGVVDDSQLPKDRFSAERLKGVDSTLKIQPAKLEDSAVYLCASSLVGGSEAFFGQGTRLTVV.